Included here is one T cell receptor beta chain sequence, with context. Its binding antigen is unknown. Per-base quality was not reported, and no clone a single base away is much larger than it. For TCRbeta CDR3 sequencing, genomic DNA from the sorted cells was extracted using the QIAGEN DNeasy Blood and Tissue Kit. High-throughput TCRbeta CDR3 sequencing, which included PCR amplification with bias correction and internal controls, was done commercially through immunoSEQ. The original pipeline was this. Unique productive TCRbeta sequences were defined by CDR3 nucleotide sequence where primers matched, otherwise by CDR3 amino acid sequence with Vbeta and Jbeta genes. As a correction for sorting error, sequences shared between sorted populations at a frequency ratio of 2:1 or less were discarded, and the remaining shared sequences were assigned to the higher population. Donor-reactive sequences were defined as at least 5-fold expanded in CFSE-low cells versus unstimulated cells, with frequency of at least 0.01% in CFSE-low cells. Jensen-Shannon divergence, calculated on the top 100 TCRbeta sequences ranked by frequency, was used to quantify repertoire divergence. When a sample had multiple sequencing runs, each run was corrected for sorting error separately and the runs were then pooled. The clones in this table, taken by TCRdb from immuneACCESS, are in-frame only. Not every clone is retained; where verified, under half of the shortfall comes from an unresolved V gene, and the cause of the rest is unknown. From that table come the V and J calls and clone size; the DNA was used to work out D and trimming. The sample table records some 66,000 clones; around 90% of these occur just once. The ten largest account for approximately 11% of the sample.

The meaning of the sample's time point label: blood sample drawn before combined kidney and bone marrow transplant. Unstimulated Tregs (CD4+CD25+CD127-), CD4+ non-Tregs (CD4+CD25-), CD4 and CD8 cells were FACS-sorted from thawed PBMCs. A few combined kidney and bone marrow transplant recipients from the ITN036ST trial were included as patients, and samples were available only from these trial subjects. Healthy control blood was separated into PBMCs by Ficoll density gradient and cryopreserved, and patient PBMCs were collected both before and after transplant. Deletion took 6 bases off V and 5 bases off J, with a span of 20 bases between the germline ends. The CDR3 numbers 16 residues from cysteine through phenylalanine. Only the CDR3 portion is preserved as DNA: 48 bases, with reading frame beginning at the first base. CDR1 and CDR2, per the germline V gene (reference sequence), are MNHEY and SMNVEV.

This sample is part of a study of Tregs in tolerant kidney transplant recipients (dated by TCRdb to about 2019). Turning to the overall study: The transplants used related donors with nonmyeloablative bone marrow transplantation, and mixed chimerism in the human trials was transient. The study applied TCRbeta sequencing to find donor-specific regulatory T cells before combined kidney and bone marrow transplantation and then followed those same cells after transplant.

Overall results and qualifications from the work: Expanding Tregs with activated donor B cells appeared to identify the most biologically relevant and donor-specific TCRbeta repertoire. Donor-specific Treg expansion exceeded global Treg expansion in tolerant patients, suggesting antigen-driven rather than nonspecific expansion. Because only a small number of patients were included, the study had limitations, and the results will need to be validated in larger populations as well as under other immunosuppression protocols. Although technical replication error seemed to be minimal, the question of biological reproducibility was not addressed directly. PCR primers changed over time for some patients, so nucleotide-level comparison across those patients' samples was not possible.

This TCR was sampled from a human donor who received a combined kidney and bone marrow transplant. The source was CD8+ T cells from blood, collected before the transplant. The chain joins TRBV27 to TRBJ1-5; the D gene cannot be named for sure. CDR3 sequence: CASRPVGLGEDQPQHF. The nucleotide sequence is TGTGCCAGCAGGCCAGTCGGGCTGGGAGAGGATCAGCCCCAGCATTTT.